The TCR beta chain described here comes from a study of technical replicates of blood from a few donors. Clones were sequenced by immunoSEQ multiplex PCR, and TCRdb holds only the in-frame ones, with some missing. This table holds some 70,000 clones, less than 98% found once. Germline assignment: CDR1 MNHEY and CDR2 SMNVEV (reference sequence). The germline V and J ends were trimmed by 3 bases and 2 bases, with 8 bases remaining between them. The CDR3 has 13 amino acids. The TCR originated in a human donor in good health. This rearrangement joins TRBV27 to TRBJ2-7; possible D gene TRBD2, 5 bases. Sequencing was carried out using T cells isolated from PBMCs. CDR3 residues: CASSFSEPYEQYF. The CDR3 DNA is TGTGCCAGCAGTTTTAGCGAACCCTACGAGCAGTACTTC.